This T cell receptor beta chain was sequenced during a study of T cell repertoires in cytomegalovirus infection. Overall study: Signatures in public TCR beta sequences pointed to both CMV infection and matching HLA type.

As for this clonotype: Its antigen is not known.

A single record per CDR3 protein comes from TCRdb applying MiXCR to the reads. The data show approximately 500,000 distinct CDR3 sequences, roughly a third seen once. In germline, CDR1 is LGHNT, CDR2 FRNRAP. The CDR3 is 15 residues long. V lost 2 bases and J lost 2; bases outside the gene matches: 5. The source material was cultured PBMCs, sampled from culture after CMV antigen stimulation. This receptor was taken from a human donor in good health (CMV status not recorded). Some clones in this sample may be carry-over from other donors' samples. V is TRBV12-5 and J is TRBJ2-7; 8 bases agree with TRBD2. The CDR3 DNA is TGTGCTAGTGGTTTGAGTAGCGGGGACCCCTACGAGCAGTACTTC. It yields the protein CASGLSSGDPYEQYF.